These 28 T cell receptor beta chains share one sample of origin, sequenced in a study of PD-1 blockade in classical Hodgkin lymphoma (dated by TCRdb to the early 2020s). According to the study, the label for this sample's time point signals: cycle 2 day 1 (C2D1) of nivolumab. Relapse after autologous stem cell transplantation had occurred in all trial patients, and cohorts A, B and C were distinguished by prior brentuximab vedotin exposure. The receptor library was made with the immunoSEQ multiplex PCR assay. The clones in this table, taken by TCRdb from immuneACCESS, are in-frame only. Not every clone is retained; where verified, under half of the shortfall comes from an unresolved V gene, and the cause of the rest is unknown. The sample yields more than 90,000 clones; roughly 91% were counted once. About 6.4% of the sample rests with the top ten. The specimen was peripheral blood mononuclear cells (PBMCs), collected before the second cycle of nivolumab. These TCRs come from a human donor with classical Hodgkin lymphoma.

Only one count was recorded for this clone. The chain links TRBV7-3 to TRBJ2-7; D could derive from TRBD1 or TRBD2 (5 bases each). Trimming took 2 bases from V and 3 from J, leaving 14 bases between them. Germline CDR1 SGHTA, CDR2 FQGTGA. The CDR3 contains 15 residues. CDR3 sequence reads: CASSLAEGYLYEQYF. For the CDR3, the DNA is TGTGCCAGCAGCTTAGCTGAGGGGTATCTCTACGAGCAGTACTTC.

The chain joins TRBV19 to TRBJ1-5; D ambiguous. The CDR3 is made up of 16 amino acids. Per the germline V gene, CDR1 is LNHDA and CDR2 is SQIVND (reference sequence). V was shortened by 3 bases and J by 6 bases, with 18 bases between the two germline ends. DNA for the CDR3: TGTGCCAGTAGTATTATTGTTGGGGTGGTGGGTCAGCCCCAGCATTTT. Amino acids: CASSIIVGVVGQPQHF.

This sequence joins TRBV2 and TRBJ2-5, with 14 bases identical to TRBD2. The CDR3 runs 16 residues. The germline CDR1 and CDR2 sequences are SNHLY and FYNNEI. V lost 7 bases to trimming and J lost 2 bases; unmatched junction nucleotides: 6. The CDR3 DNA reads TGTGCCAGCACCACAGGGACTAGCGGGGGACAAGAGACCCAGTACTTC. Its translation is CASTTGTSGGQETQYF.

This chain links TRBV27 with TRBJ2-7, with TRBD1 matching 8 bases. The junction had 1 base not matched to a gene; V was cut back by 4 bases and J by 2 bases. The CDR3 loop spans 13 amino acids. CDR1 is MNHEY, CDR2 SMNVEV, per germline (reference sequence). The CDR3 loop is CASSYRGTYEQYF. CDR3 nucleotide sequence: TGTGCCAGCAGTTACAGGGGGACCTACGAGCAGTACTTC.

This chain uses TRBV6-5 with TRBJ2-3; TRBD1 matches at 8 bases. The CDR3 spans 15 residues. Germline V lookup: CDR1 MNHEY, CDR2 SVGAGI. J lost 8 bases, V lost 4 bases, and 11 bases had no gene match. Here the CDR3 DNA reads TGTGCCAGCAGTTCCCGGACAGGGTTAGGCGGTACGCAGTATTTT. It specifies CASSSRTGLGGTQYF.

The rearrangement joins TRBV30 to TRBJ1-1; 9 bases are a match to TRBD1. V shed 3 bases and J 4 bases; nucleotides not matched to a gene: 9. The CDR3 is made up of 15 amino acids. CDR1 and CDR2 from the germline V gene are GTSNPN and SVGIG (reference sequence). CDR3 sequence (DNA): TGTGCCTGGAGGCATCCGGGACAGGGTTTCACTGAAGCTTTCTTT. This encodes CAWRHPGQGFTEAFF.

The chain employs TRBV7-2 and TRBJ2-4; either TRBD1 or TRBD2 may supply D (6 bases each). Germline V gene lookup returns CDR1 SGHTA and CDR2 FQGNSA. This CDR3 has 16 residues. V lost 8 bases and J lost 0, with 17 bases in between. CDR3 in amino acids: CASLPGRGLAKNIQYF. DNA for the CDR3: TGTGCCAGCCTACCCGGTCGGGGGCTAGCCAAAAACATTCAGTACTTC.

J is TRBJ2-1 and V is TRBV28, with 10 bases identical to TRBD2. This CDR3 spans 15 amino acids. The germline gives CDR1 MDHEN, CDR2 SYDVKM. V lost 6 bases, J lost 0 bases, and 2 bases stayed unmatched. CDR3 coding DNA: TGTGCCAGCAGAAGCGGGGGGGGCTCCTACAATGAGCAGTTCTTC. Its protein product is CASRSGGGSYNEQFF.

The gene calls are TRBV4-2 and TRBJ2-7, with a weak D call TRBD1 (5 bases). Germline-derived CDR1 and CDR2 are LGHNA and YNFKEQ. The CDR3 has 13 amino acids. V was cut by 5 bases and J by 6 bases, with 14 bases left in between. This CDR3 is CASSRGGNLEQYF. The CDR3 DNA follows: TGTGCCAGCAGCAGGGGTGGTAACCTCGAGCAGTACTTC.

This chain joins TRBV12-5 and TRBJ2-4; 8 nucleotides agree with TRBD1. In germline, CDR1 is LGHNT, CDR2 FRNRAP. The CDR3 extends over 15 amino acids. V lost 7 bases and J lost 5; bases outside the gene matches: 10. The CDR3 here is CASAEGRGLENIQYF. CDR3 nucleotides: TGTGCTAGTGCCGAGGGCAGGGGGCTTGAAAACATTCAGTACTTC.

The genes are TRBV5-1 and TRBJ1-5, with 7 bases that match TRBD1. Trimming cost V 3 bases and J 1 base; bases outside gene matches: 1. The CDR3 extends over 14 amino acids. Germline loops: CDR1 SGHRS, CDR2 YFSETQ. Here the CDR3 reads CASSWTGSNQPQHF. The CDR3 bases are TGCGCCAGCAGCTGGACAGGCAGCAATCAGCCCCAGCATTTT.

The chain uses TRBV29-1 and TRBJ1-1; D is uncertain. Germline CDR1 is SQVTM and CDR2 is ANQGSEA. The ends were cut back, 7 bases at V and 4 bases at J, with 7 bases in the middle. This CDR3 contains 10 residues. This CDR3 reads CSAAGTEAFF. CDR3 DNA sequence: TGCAGCGCCGCGGGCACTGAAGCTTTCTTT.

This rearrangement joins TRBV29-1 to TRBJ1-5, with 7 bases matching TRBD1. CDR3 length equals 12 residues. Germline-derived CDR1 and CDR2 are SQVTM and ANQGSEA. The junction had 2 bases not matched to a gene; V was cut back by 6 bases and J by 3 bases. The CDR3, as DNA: TGCAGCGTCGGGACAGACAATCAGCCCCAGCATTTT. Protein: CSVGTDNQPQHF.

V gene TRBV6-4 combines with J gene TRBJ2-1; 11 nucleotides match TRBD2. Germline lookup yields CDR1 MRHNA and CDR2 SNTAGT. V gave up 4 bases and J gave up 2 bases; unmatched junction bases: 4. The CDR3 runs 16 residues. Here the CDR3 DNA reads TGTGCCAGCAGTGCGGAGGGACTAGCGGCCTACAATGAGCAGTTCTTC. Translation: CASSAEGLAAYNEQFF.

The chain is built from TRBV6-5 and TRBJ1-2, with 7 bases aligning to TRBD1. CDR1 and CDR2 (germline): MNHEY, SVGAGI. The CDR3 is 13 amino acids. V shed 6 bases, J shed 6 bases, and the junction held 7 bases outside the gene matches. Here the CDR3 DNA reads TGTGCCAGCAGACTTGACAGGGATCATGGCTACACCTTC. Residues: CASRLDRDHGYTF.

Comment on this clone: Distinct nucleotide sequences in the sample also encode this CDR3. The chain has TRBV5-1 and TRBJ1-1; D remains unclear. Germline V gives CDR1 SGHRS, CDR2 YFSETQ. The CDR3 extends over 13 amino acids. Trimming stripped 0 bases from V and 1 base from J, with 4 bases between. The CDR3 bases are TGCGCCAGCAGCTTGGGCAGGAACACTGAAGCTTTCTTT. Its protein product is CASSLGRNTEAFF.

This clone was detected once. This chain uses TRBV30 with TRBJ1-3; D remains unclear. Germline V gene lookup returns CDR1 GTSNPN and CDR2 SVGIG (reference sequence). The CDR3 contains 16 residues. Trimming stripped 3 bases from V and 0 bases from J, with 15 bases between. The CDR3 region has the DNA TGTGCCTGGAGATCACGCCGGTACAGCTCTGGAAACACCATATATTTT. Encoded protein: CAWRSRRYSSGNTIYF.

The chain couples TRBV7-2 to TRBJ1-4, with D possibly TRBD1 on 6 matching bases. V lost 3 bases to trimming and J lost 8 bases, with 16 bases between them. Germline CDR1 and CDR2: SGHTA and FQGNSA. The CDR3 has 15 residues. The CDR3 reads CASSFTQGLLEKLFF. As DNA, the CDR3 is TGTGCCAGCAGCTTCACACAGGGATTGTTGGAAAAACTGTTTTTT.

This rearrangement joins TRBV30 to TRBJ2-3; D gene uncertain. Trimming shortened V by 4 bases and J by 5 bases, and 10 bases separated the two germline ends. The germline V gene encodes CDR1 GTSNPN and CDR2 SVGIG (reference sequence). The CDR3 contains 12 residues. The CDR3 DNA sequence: TGTGCCTGGAATCCTAACGGAGATACGCAGTATTTT. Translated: CAWNPNGDTQYF.

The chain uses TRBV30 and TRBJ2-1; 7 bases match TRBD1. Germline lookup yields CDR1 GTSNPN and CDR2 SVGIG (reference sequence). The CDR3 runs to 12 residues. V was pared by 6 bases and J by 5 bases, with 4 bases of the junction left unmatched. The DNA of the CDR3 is TGTGCCTGTCCAGGGGGTAACAATGAGCAGTTCTTC. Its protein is CACPGGNNEQFF.

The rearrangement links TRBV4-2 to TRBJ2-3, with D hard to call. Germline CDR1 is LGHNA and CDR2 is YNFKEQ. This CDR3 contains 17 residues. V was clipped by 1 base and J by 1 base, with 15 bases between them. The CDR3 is CASSQVNELQGTDTQYF. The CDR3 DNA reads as TGTGCCAGCAGCCAAGTAAACGAGCTCCAAGGCACAGATACGCAGTATTTT.

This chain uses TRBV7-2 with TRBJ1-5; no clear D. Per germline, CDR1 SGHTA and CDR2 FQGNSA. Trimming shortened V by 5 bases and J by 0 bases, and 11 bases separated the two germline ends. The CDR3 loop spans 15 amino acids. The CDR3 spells CASSPGVNSNQPQHF. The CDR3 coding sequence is TGTGCCAGCAGCCCCGGGGTGAATAGCAATCAGCCCCAGCATTTT.

The CDR3 loop reads CASSQGMRETQYF. The CDR3 region has the DNA TGTGCCAGCTCACAGGGGATGAGAGAGACCCAGTACTTC. J is TRBJ2-5 and V is TRBV19; 7 nucleotides agree with TRBD1. V was pared by 9 bases and J by 4 bases, with 8 bases of the junction left unmatched. The CDR3 covers 13 residues. Germline V CDR1 and CDR2: LNHDA, SQIVND (reference sequence).

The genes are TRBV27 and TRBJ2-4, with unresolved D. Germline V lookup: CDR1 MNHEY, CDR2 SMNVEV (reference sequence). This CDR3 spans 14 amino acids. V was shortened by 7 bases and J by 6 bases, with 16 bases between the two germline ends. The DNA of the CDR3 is TGTGCCAGCACAAACCCGGGCCTCGGAAACATTCAGTACTTC. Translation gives CASTNPGLGNIQYF.

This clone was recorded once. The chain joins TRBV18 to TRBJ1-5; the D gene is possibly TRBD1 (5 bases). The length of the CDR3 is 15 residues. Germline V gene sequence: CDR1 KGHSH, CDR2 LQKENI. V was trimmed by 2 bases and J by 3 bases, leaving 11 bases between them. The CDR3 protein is CASSPLRQNNQPQHF. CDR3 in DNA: TGTGCCAGCTCACCATTGCGACAGAACAATCAGCCCCAGCATTTT.

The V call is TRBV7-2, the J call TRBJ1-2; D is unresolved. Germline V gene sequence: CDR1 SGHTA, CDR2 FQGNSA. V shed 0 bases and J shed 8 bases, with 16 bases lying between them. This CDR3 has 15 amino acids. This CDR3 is CASSLARVGPWGYTF. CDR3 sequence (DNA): TGTGCCAGCAGCTTAGCGCGGGTAGGCCCTTGGGGCTACACCTTC.

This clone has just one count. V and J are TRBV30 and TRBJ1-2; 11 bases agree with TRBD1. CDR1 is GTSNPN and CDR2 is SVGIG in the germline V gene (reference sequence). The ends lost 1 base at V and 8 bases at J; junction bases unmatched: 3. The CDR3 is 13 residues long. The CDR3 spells CAWSEGTGGGYTF. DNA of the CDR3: TGTGCCTGGAGTGAGGGGACAGGGGGGGGCTACACCTTC.

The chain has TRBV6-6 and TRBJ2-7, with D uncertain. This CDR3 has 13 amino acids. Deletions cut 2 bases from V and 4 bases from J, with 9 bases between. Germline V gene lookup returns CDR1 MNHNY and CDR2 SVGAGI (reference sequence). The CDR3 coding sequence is TGTGCCAGCAGTTACAGCGTCGGGTACGAGCAGTACTTC. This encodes CASSYSVGYEQYF.